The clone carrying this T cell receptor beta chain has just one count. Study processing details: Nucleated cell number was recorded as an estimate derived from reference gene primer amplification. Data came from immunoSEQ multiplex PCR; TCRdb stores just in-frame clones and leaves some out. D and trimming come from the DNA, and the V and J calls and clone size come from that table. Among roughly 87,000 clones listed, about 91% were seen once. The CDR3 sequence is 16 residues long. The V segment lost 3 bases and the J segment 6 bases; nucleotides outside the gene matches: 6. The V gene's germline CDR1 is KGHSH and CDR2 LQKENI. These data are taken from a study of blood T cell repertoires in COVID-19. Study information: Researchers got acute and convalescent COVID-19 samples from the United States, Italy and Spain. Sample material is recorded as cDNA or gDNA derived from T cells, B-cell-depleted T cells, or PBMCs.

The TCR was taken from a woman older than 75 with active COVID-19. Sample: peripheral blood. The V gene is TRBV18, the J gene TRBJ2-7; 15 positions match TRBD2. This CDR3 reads CASSPDGLAGGVEQYF. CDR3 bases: TGTGCCAGCTCACCGGACGGACTAGCGGGAGGGGTCGAGCAGTACTTC.